This T cell receptor (beta chain) comes out of a study of a mutant IDH1 vaccine in newly diagnosed glioma. Findings and caveats of the study: Overall, roughly 95% of patients had vaccine-induced immune responses.

Looked up from germline, CDR1 is KGHSH and CDR2 is LQKENI. The CDR3 length is 17 residues. Losses at the gene ends were 5 bases for V and 5 bases for J; bases not matched to a gene: 7. TCRdb's copy holds only in-frame clones and misses some; the assay was immunoSEQ multiplex PCR. Among around 24,000 clones listed, 93% were seen once. The time point: baseline, week 1 (first vaccination visit). Described treatment: pre-vaccination baseline after standard-of-care therapy. As for this clone: Its specificity is unknown.

This TCR was sampled from a middle-aged man with glioma. V is TRBV18 and J is TRBJ2-2, with TRBD2 identical over 14 bases. The input for sequencing was PBMCs, taken from a glioma patient treated with radiotherapy, temozolomide or both. CDR3 sequence: CASSEFGTSGRTGELFF. CDR3 sequence (DNA): TGTGCCAGCTCAGAATTTGGGACTAGCGGGAGAACCGGGGAGCTGTTTTTT.